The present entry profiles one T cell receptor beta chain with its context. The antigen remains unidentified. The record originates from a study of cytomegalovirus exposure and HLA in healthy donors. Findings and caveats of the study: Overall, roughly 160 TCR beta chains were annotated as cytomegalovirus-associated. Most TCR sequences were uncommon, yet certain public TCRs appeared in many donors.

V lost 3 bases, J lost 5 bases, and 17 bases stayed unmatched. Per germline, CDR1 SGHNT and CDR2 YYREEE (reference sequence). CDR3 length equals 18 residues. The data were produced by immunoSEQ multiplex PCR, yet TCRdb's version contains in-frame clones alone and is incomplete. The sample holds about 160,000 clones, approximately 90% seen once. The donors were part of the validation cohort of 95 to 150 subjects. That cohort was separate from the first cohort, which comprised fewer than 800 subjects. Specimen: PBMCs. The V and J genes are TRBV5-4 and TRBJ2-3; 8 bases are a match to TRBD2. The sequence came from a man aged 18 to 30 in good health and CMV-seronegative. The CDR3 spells CASSSQTARGGLRDTQYF. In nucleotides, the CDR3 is TGTGCCAGCAGCTCCCAAACCGCCCGGGGGGGCCTCAGAGATACGCAGTATTTT.